The clone carrying this T cell receptor beta chain has just one count. This sample is drawn from a study of blood T cell repertoires in COVID-19. Study-level background: Sites across the United States, Italy and Spain contributed samples from acute and convalescent COVID-19. PBMCs, B-cell-depleted T cells, or T cells provided the cDNA or gDNA that made up the material.

Using immunoSEQ multiplex PCR, the repertoire was profiled, and TCRdb retains in-frame clones only, with some absent. Of 90,000 to 100,000 clones in the sample, around nine tenths were seen once. The V gene's germline CDR1 is SGHRS and CDR2 YFSETQ. The V gene end was trimmed by 4 bases and the J gene end by 1 base; junction bases not matched to a gene: 15. The CDR3 contains 18 residues. This clonotype originated in a woman aged 55-70 years with COVID-19, enrolled during active disease. Sequenced input: peripheral blood. The V and J genes are TRBV5-1 and TRBJ1-1, with 8 bases fitting TRBD1. In DNA, the CDR3 is TGCGCCAGCAGCCACAGCGCGGGACAGGTAACCAGGAACACTGAAGCTTTCTTT. The encoded protein is CASSHSAGQVTRNTEAFF.